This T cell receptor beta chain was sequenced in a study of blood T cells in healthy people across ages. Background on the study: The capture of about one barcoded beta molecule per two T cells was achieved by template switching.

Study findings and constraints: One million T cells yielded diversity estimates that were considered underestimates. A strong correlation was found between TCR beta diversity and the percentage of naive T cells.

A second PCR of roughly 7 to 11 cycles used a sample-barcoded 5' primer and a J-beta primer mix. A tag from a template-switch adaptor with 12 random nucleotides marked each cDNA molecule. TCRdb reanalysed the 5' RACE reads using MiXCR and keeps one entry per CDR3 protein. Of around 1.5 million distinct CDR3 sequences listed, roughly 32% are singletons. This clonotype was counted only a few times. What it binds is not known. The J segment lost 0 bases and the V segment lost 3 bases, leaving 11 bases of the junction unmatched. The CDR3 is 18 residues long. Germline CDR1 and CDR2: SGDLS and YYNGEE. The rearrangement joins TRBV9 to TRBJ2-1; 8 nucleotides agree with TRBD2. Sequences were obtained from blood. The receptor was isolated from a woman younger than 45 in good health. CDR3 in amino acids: CASSGRRERGSSYNEQFF. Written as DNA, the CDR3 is TGTGCCAGCAGCGGCCGTAGGGAGCGGGGGAGCTCCTACAATGAGCAGTTCTTC.